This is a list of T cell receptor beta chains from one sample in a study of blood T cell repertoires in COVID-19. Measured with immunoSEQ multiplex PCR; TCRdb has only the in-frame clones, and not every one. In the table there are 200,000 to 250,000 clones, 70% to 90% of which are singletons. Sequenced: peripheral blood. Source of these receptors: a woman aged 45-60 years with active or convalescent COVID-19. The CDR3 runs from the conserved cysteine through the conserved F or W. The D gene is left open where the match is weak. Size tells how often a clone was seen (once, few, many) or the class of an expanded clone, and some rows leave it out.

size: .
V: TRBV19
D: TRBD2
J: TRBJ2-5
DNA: TGTGCCAGTACCCCCAGCGGGAGGCAAGAGACCCAGTACTTC
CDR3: CASTPSGRQETQYF

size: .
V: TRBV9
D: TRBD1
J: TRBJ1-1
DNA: TGTGCCAGCAGCTCCCGACGACAGGGCACTGAAGCTTTCTTT
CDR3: CASSSRRQGTEAFF

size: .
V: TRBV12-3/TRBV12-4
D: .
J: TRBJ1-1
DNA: TGTGCCAGCAGGTACTCAGGGAACACTGAAGCTTTCTTT
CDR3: CASRYSGNTEAFF

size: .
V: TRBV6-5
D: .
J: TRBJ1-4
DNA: TGTGCCAGCAGTTACCGGGTTAATGAAAAACTGTTTTTT
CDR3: CASSYRVNEKLFF

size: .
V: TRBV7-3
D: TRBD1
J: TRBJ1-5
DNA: TGTGCCAGCAGCTTTCGCCCCGGGACAGTGAATCAGCCCCAGCATTTT
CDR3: CASSFRPGTVNQPQHF

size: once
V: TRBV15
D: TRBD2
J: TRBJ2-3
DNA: TGTGCCACCAGCAGAGCCCAGCGGGAGGGGTCGGATACGCAGTATTTT
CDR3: CATSRAQREGSDTQYF

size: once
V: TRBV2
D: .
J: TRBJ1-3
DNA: TGTGCCAGCAGTGGCCCGCGAGGTGTTATAAACACCATATATTTT
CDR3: CASSGPRGVINTIYF

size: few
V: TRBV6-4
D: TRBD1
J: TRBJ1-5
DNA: TGTGCCAGCAGTCCTACAGGGGAAGGTCAGCCCCAGCATTTT
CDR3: CASSPTGEGQPQHF

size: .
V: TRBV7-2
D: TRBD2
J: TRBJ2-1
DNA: TGTGCCAGCAGCGCGGGACTAGGCCACAATGAGCAGTTCTTC
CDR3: CASSAGLGHNEQFF

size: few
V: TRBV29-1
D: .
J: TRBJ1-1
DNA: TGCAGCGTTGACGCGGGACGCCCGATGAACACTGAAGCTTTCTTT
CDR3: CSVDAGRPMNTEAFF

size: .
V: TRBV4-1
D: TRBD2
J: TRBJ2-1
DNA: TGCGCCAGCAGCCCCGGACTAGCGGGAGGGAAATTGAACAATGAGCAGTTCTTC
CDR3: CASSPGLAGGKLNNEQFF

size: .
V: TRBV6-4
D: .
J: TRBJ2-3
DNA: TGTGCCAGCAGTCCTAGGCCGGGACTTGCCACAGATACGCAGTATTTT
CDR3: CASSPRPGLATDTQYF

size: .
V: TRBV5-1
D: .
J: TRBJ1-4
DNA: TGCGCCAGCAGAGAGGGCGCAACTAATGAAAAACTGTTTTTT
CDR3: CASREGATNEKLFF

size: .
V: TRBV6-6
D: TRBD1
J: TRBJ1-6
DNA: TGTGCCAGCAGTTACTCCGAAGGACAGGGTTATTCACCCCTCCACTTT
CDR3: CASSYSEGQGYSPLHF

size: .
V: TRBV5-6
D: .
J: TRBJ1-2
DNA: TGTGCCAGCAGCCCACGGCCAGGCTCCTATGGCTACACCTTC
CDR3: CASSPRPGSYGYTF

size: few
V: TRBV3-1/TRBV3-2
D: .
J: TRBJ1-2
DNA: TGTGCCAGCAGCCACGGCATTCAGGGGTCTAACTATGGCTACACCTTC
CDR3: CASSHGIQGSNYGYTF

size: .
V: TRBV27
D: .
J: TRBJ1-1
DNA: TGTGCCAGCAGTTCCTCCAGGGCTTTGGGGAACACTGAAGCTTTCTTT
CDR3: CASSSSRALGNTEAFF

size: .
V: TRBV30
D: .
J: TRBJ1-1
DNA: TGTGCCTGGAGTGTTGGGCCGCTTTATACTGAAGCTTTCTTT
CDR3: CAWSVGPLYTEAFF

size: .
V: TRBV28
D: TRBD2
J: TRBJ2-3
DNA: TGTGCCAGCAGCCCCTGGCGGGGGAAGACAGATACGCAGTATTTT
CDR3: CASSPWRGKTDTQYF

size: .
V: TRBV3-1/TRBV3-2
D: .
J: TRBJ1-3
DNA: TGTGCCAGCAGCCATTCGACGGGCAGGGTGGGAAACACCATATATTTT
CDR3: CASSHSTGRVGNTIYF

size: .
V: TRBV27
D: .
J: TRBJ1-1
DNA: TGTGCCAGCAGTTTATCACTTTACTCGAACACTGAAGCTTTCTTT
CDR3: CASSLSLYSNTEAFF

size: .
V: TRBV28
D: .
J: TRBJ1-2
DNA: TGTGCCAGCAGATTAAACGATCAGGTTTATGGCTACACCTTC
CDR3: CASRLNDQVYGYTF

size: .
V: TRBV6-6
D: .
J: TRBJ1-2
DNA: TGTGCCAGCACATCAGGGGCTTCTAACTATGGCTACACCTTC
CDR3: CASTSGASNYGYTF

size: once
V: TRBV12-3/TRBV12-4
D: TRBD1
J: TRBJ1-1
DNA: TGTGCCAGCAGCAGACAGGGGAACACTGAAGCTTTCTTT
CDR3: CASSRQGNTEAFF

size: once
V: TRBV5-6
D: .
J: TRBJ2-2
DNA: TGTGCCAGCAGCTTGGAACCGTTCGGGTACACCGGGGAGCTGTTTTTT
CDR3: CASSLEPFGYTGELFF

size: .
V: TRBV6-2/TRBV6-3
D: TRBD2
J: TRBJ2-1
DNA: TGTGCCAGCAGTTCAGGATTGACTAGCGGGAGTATAACCTACAATGAGCAGTTCTTC
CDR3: CASSSGLTSGSITYNEQFF

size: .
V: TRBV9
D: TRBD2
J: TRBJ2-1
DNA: TGTGCCAGCAGCCTCACTAGTGGTAGCGGGGGCTACAATGAGCAGTTCTTC
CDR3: CASSLTSGSGGYNEQFF

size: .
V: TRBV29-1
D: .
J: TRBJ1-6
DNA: TGCAGCGCCATAGATGGGCAGGGCTATAATTCACCCCTCCACTTT
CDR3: CSAIDGQGYNSPLHF

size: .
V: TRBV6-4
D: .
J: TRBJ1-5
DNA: TGTGCCAGCAGAGGAGATAGCAATCAGCCCCAGCATTTT
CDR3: CASRGDSNQPQHF

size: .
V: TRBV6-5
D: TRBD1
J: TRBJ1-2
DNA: TGTGCCAGCAGTCAGACAGGGGCCTATGGCTACACCTTC
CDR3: CASSQTGAYGYTF

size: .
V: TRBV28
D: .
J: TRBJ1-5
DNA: TGTGCCAGCAAACAGGTTAATCAGCCCCAGCATTTT
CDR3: CASKQVNQPQHF

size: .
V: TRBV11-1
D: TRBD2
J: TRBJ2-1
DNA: TGTGCCAGCAGCTTAGTACTAGCGGGGGGACTCAATGAGCAGTTCTTC
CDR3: CASSLVLAGGLNEQFF

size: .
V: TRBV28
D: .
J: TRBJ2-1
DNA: TGTGCCAGCAGTTACGAGTTAGCGGTACGAGGGCAGTTCTTC
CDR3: CASSYELAVRGQFF

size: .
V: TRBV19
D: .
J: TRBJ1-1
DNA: TGTGCCAGTAGTATCGGGATCATTAACACTGAAGCTTTCTTT
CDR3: CASSIGIINTEAFF

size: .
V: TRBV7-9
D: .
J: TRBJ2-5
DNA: TGTGCCAGCAGCTCCAGGGGAGGGGAGACCCAGTACTTC
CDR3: CASSSRGGETQYF

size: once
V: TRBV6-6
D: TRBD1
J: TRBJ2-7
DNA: TGTGCCAGCAGTTCCGGGACAGGACCGACCGAGCAGTACTTC
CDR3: CASSSGTGPTEQYF

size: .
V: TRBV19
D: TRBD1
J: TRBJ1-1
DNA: TGTGCCAGTAGTATAGGGGGACAGAAGAACACTGAAGCTTTCTTT
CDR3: CASSIGGQKNTEAFF

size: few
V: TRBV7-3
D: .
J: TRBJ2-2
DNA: TGTGCCAGCAGCCCCCCCGCAGGTTTGAACACCGGGGAGCTGTTTTTT
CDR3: CASSPPAGLNTGELFF

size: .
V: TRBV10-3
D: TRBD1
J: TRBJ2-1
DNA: TGTGCCATCAGTGCTACTTCTGGACAGGCGTTCAATGAGCAGTTCTTC
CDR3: CAISATSGQAFNEQFF

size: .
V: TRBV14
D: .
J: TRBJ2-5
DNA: TGTGCCAGCAGCCAAGATCGGGGAGAGACCCAGTACTTC
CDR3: CASSQDRGETQYF

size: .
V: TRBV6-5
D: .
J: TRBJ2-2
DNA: TGTGCCAGCAGTTACGGGCGGACTTCCACCGGGGAGCTGTTTTTT
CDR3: CASSYGRTSTGELFF

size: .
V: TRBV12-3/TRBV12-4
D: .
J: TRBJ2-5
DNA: TGTGCCAGCAGTTTACCCCTAGGAGAGACCCAGTACTTC
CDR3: CASSLPLGETQYF

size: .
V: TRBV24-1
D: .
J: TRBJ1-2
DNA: TGTGCCACCAGTGATTTCAGGACGGGAGAGTATGGCTACACCTTC
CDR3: CATSDFRTGEYGYTF

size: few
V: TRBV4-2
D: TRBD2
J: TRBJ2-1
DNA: TGTGCCAGCAGCCGCGGGGGGGGTAACAATGAGCAGTTCTTC
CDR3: CASSRGGGNNEQFF

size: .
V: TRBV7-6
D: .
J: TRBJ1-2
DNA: TGTGCCAGCAGCAATCCCACTTATGGCTACACCTTC
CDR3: CASSNPTYGYTF

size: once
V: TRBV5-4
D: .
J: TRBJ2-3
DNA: TGTGCCAGCAGCACCCCGAGAGACGGGAACAGGGCAGATACGCAGTATTTT
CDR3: CASSTPRDGNRADTQYF

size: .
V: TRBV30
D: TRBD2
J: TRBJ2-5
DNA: TGTGCCTGGAGTGGACTAGCGGGAGCAGAGACCCAGTACTTC
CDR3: CAWSGLAGAETQYF

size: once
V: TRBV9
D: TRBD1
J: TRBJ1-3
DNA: TGTGCCAGCAGCGCCTGGACAGGGAAAGGAAACACCATATATTTT
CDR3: CASSAWTGKGNTIYF

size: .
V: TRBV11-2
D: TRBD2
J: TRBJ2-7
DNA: TGTGCCAGCAGCTCAGAGGCGGGGGGATCCTACGAGCAGTACTTC
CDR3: CASSSEAGGSYEQYF

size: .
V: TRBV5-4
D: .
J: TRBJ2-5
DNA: TGTGCCAGCAGCTTGGGACGGGGGAAAGAGACCCAGTACTTC
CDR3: CASSLGRGKETQYF

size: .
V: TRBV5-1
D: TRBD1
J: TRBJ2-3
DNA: TGCGCCAGCAGCCGGGACAGGAAGACAGATACGCAGTATTTT
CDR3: CASSRDRKTDTQYF

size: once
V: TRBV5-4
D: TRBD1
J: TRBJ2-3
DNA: TGTGCCAGCAGCTTGAGACAGGGAGAGGCAGATACGCAGTATTTT
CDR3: CASSLRQGEADTQYF

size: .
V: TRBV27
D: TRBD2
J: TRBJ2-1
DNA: TGTGCCAGCAGTTTGGCGGGGGGACTCAACAATGAGCAGTTCTTC
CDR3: CASSLAGGLNNEQFF

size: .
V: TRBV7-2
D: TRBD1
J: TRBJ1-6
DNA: TGTGCCAGCAGCTCGCCGGGACAGGGGAATTCACCCCTCCACTTT
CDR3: CASSSPGQGNSPLHF

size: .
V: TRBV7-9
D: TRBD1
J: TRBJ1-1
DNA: TGTGCCAGCAGCTTTTACAGGGGGAACACTGAAGCTTTCTTT
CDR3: CASSFYRGNTEAFF